This entry features one T cell receptor beta chain sequence. The antigen remains unidentified. Some clones are missing from TCRdb's copy, which holds only in-frame ones; the method was immunoSEQ multiplex PCR. The sample includes roughly 350,000 clones, approximately 90% seen only once; the top ten take approximately 5%. This sample was taken from a study of Ad26.COV2.S vaccination and SARS-CoV-2 variants. Study-level background: COV1001, an Ad26.COV2.S trial, supplied this vaccine-arm donor. Administration of Ad26.COV2.S was intramuscular, either once or twice 56 days apart.

V was shortened by 8 bases and J by 6 bases, with 20 bases between the two germline ends. CDR1 and CDR2 (germline): LNHDA, SQIVND (reference sequence). This CDR3 is 14 amino acids long. Broader study findings: Measures of TCR breadth and depth may have fallen short of total T cell responses.

Treatment reported: approximately 18 received Ad26.COV2.S at low or high dose, single or two shots; 5 received placebo; per-sample allocation not given. Sampling was done on day 63 after the first vaccine or placebo injection. This sequence joins TRBV19 and TRBJ2-7; perhaps TRBD1 as D (6 bases). The TCR sequence derives from a person between 18 and 59 years old who received the Ad26.COV2.S COVID-19 vaccine or a placebo. Source: peripheral blood, taken in a trial of Ad26.COV2.S vaccine versus placebo. The CDR3 DNA reads as TGTGCCAGTCGCCCCCGGGACACGGGATTCGAGCAGTACTTC. This encodes CASRPRDTGFEQYF.